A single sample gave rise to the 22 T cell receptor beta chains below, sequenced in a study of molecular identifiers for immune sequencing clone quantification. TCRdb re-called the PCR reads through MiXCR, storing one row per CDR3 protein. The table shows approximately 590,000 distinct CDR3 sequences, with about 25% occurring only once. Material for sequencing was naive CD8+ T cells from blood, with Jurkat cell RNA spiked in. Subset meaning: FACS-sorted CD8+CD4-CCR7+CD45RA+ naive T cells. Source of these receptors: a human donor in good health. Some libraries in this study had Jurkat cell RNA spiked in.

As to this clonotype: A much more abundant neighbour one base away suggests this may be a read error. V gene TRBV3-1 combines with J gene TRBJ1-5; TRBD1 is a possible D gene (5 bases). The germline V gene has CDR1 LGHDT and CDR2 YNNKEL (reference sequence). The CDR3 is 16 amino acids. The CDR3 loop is CASRQGTSSSSQPQHF. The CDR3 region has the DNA TGTGCCAGCCGCCAAGGGACGTCCTCATCATCTCAGCCCCAGCATTTT.

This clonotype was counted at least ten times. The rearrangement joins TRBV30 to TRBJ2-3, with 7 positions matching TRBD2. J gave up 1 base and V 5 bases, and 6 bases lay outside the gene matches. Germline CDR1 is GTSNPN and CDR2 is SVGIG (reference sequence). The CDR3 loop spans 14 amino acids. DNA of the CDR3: TGTGCCTGGGGAATTGGGGGGGGCACAGATACGCAGTATTTT. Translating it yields CAWGIGGGTDTQYF.

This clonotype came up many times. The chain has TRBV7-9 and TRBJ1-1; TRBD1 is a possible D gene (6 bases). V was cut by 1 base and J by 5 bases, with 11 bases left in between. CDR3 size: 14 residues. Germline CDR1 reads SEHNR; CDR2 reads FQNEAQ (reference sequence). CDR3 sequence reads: CASSLVGGRTEAFF. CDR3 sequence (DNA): TGTGCCAGCAGCTTAGTCGGGGGGCGGACTGAAGCTTTCTTT.

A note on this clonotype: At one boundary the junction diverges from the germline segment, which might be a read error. The CDR3 region is CAGSGGVAEQYF. In DNA, the CDR3 is TGTGCCGGCAGTGGGGGGGTGGCCGAGCAGTACTTC. The chain is built from TRBV28 and TRBJ2-7; 7 nucleotides align to TRBD2. This CDR3 is 12 amino acids long. CDR1 and CDR2 from the germline V gene are MDHEN and SYDVKM.

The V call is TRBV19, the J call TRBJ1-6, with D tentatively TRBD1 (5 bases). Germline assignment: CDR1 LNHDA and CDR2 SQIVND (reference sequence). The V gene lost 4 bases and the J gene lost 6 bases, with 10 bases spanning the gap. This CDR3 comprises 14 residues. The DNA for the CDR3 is TGTGCCAGTAGTAGTCCAGGGATTAATTCACCCCTCCACTTT. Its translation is CASSSPGINSPLHF.

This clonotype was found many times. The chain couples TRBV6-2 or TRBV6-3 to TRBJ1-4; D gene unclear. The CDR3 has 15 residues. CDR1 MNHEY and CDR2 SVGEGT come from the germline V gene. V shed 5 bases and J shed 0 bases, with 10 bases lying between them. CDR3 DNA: TGTGCCAGCAGTGCCCGGGCTCCAACTAATGAAAAACTGTTTTTT. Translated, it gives CASSARAPTNEKLFF.

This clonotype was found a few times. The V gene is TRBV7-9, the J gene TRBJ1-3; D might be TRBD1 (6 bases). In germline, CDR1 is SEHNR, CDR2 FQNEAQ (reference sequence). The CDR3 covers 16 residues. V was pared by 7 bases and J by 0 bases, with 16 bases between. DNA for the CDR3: TGTGCCAGCACCAACGAACAGGGTTTCTCTGGAAACACCATATATTTT. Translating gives CASTNEQGFSGNTIYF. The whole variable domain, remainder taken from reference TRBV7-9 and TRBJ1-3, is DTGVSQNPRHKITKRGQNVTFRCDPISEHNRLYWYRQTLGQGPEFLTYFQNEAQLEKSRLLSDRFSAERPKGSFSTLEIQRTEQGDSAMYLCASTNEQGFSGNTIYFGEGSWLTVV.

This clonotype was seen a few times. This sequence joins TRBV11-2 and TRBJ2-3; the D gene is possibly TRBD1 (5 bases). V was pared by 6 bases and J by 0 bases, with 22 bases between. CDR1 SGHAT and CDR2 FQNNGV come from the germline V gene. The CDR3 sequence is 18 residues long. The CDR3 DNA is TGTGCCAGCAGGCCGCAGGGATACAATCTCGCTAGCACAGATACGCAGTATTTT. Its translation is CASRPQGYNLASTDTQYF. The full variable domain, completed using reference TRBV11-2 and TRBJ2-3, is EAGVAQSPRYKIIEKRQSVAFWCNPISGHATLYWYQQILGQGPKLLIQFQNNGVVDDSQLPKDRFSAERLKGVDSTLKIQPAKLEDSAVYLCASRPQGYNLASTDTQYFGPGTRLTVL.

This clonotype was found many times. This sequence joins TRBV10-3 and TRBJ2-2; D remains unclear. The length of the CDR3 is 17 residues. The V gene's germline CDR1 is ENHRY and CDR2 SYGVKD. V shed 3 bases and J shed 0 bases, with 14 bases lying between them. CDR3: CAISDLSVFANTGELFF. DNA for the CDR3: TGTGCCATCAGTGACTTGTCAGTATTCGCGAACACCGGGGAGCTGTTTTTT.

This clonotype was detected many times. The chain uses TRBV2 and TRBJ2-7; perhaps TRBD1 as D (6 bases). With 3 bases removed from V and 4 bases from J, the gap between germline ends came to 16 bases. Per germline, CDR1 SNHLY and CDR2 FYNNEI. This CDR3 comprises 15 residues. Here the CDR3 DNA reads TGTGCCAGCAGTGACGCCCAGGGGATGGAGTACGAGCAGTACTTC. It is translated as CASSDAQGMEYEQYF.

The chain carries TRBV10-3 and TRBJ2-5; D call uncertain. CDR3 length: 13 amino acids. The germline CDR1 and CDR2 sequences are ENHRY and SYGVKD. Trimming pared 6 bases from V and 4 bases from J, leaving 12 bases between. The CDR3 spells CAISPWVGETQYF. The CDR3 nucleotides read TGTGCCATCAGCCCCTGGGTGGGAGAGACCCAGTACTTC.

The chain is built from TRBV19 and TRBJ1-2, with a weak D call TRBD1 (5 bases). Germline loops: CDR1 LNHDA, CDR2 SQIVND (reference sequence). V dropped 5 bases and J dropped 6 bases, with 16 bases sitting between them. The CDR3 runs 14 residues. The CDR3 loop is CASSPTPGYHGYTF. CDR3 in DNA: TGTGCCAGTAGTCCAACCCCAGGGTATCATGGCTACACCTTC.

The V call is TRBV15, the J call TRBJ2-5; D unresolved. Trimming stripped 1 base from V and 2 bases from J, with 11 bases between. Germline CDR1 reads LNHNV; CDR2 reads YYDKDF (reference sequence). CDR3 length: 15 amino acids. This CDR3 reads CATSRGAATQETQYF. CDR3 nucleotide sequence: TGTGCCACCAGCAGAGGGGCAGCCACGCAAGAGACCCAGTACTTC.

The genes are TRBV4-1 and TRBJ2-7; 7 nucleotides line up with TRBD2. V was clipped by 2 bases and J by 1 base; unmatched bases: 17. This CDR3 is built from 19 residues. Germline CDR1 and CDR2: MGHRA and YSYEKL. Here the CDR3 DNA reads TGCGCCAGCAGCCAACAAGGGACTATCGGGGAGCCTTTTTCCTACGAGCAGTACTTC. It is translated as CASSQQGTIGEPFSYEQYF.

CDR3 amino acids: CASSVGQGVNGELFF. CDR3 nucleotide sequence: TGTGCCAGCAGCGTCGGACAGGGGGTAAACGGGGAGCTGTTTTTT. The V and J genes are TRBV9 and TRBJ2-2, with 10 bases fitting TRBD1. The germline gives CDR1 SGDLS, CDR2 YYNGEE. CDR3 length: 15 residues. J gave up 7 bases and V 2 bases, and 5 bases lay outside the gene matches.

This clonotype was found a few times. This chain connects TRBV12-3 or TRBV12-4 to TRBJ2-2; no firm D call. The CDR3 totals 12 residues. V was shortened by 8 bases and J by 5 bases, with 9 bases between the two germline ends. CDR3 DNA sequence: TGTGCCAGCGTTTTACTGACCGGGGAGCTGTTTTTT. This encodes CASVLLTGELFF.

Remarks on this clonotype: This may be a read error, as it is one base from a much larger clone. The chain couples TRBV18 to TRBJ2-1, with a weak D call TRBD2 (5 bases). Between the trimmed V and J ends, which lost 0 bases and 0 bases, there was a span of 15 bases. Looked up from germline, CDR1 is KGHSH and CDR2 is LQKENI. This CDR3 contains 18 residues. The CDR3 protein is CASSPPLPGRGSYNEQFF. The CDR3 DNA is TGTGCCAGCTCACCACCCCTCCCTGGACGGGGCTCCTACAATGAGCAGTTCTTC.

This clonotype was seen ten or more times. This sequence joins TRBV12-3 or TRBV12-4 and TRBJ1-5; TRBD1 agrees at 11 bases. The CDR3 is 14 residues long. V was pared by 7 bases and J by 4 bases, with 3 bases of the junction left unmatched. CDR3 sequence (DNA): TGTGCCAGCACAAGGGACAGGGGGAATCAGCCCCAGCATTTT. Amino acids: CASTRDRGNQPQHF.

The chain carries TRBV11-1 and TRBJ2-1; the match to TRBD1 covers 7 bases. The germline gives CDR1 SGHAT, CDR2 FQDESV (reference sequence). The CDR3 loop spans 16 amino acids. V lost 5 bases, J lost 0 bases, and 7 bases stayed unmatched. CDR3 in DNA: TGTGCCAGCAGCCGAAGGGACAGCCGCTCCTACAATGAGCAGTTCTTC. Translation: CASSRRDSRSYNEQFF.

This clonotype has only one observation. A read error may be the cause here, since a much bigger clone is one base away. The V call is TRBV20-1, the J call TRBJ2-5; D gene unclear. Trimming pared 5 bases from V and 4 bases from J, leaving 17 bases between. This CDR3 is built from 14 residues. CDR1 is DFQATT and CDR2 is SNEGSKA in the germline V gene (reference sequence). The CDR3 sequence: CSAGSTDFRETQYF. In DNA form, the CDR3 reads TGCAGTGCTGGCTCGACCGACTTTCGAGAGACCCAGTACTTC.

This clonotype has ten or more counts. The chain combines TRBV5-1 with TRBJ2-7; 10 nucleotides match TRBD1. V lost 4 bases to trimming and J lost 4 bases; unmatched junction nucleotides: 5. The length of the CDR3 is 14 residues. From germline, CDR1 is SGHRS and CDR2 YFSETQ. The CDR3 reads CASSETGGGYEQYF. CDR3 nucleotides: TGCGCCAGCAGCGAGACAGGGGGCGGTTACGAGCAGTACTTC. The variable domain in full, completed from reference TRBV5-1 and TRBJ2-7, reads KAGVTQTPRYLIKTRGQQVTLSCSPISGHRSVSWYQQTPGQGLQFLFEYFSETQRNKGNFPGRFSGRQFSNSRSEMNVSTLELGDSALYLCASSETGGGYEQYFGPGTRLTVT.

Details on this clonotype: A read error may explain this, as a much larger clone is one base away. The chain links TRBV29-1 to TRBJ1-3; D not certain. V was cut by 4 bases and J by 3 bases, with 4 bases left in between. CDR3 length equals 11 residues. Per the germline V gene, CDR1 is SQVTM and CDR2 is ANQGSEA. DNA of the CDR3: TGCAGCGTTGGAGATGGAAACACCATATATTTT. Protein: CSVGDGNTIYF.